These T cell receptor beta chains were read from a single sample in a study of patients and donors after allogeneic stem cell transplantation. TCRdb re-analysed the RT-PCR reads in MiXCR, keeping a single row per CDR3 protein. Among about 8,800 distinct CDR3 sequences, roughly 4.3% were seen once, and the ten largest hold 15% to 20%. The sample taken for sequencing was blood, either unsorted or a sorted T cell fraction (not recorded which). These receptors originate from a human donor who was either an allogeneic HSCT recipient or a stem cell or donor lymphocyte infusion donor (not recorded which). It is not recorded whose cells these are; they may come from a transplant donor. The CDR3 runs from the conserved cysteine through the conserved F or W. D genes are given only for firm matches. For some rows the clone size is stated as once, few or many, or as a class when expanded; others skip it.

V gene	clone size	J gene	D gene	CDR3 protein	CDR3 DNA
TRBV28	many	TRBJ2-3	TRBD2	CASSFYLAGLDTQYF	TGTGCCAGCAGTTTCTACCTAGCGGGATTAGATACGCAGTATTTT
TRBV10-3	many	TRBJ1-2	TRBD1	CAISDIGGSVYGYTF	TGTGCCATCAGTGATATAGGGGGCAGCGTTTATGGCTACACCTTC
TRBV5-1	many	TRBJ2-5	.	CASSGGDLGVKTQYF	TGCGCCAGCAGCGGCGGGGATTTGGGTGTAAAGACCCAGTACTTC
TRBV6-5	many	TRBJ2-1	TRBD2	CASSFIAGVGDEQFF	TGTGCCAGCAGTTTCATAGCGGGAGTTGGCGATGAGCAGTTCTTC
TRBV4-3	many	TRBJ2-1	.	CASSQATQRSEQFF	TGCGCCAGCAGCCAAGCAACCCAACGATCCGAGCAGTTCTTC
TRBV5-5	many	TRBJ1-5	.	CASSYTFRVSNQPQHF	TGTGCCAGCAGTTACACTTTCCGGGTTAGCAATCAGCCCCAGCATTTT
TRBV5-1	many	TRBJ1-2	.	CASSLSPAGLGYGYTF	TGCGCCAGCAGCTTGAGCCCAGCCGGTTTGGGTTATGGCTACACCTTC
TRBV28	many	TRBJ2-7	.	CASSLGSSYEQYF	TGTGCCAGCAGTTTAGGTTCCAGCTACGAGCAGTACTTC
TRBV11-2	many	TRBJ1-6	.	CASSLVVGETLHF	TGTGCCAGCAGCTTAGTAGTTGGGGAAACCCTCCACTTT
TRBV11-2	.	TRBJ1-2	.	CASSLVGYYGYTF	TGTGCCAGCAGCTTAGTGGGCTACTATGGCTACACCTTC
TRBV5-1	medium-sized	TRBJ2-3	TRBD1	CASSLAGQGAQDTQYF	TGCGCCAGCAGCTTGGCCGGGCAGGGGGCGCAGGATACGCAGTATTTT
TRBV4-2	many	TRBJ2-7	.	CASSQAGAYEQYF	TGTGCCAGCAGCCAAGCGGGGGCCTACGAGCAGTACTTC
TRBV7-9	medium-sized	TRBJ2-1	TRBD1	CASSPPDRDDEQFF	TGTGCCAGCAGCCCCCCGGACAGGGACGATGAGCAGTTCTTC
TRBV20-1	many	TRBJ2-2	.	CSASGSVYTGELFF	TGCAGTGCTAGCGGGAGCGTTTACACCGGGGAGCTGTTTTTT
TRBV29-1	many	TRBJ2-1	.	CSVEASYNEQFF	TGCAGCGTTGAGGCTTCTTACAATGAGCAGTTCTTC
TRBV18	medium-sized	TRBJ1-6	.	CASSSGTVDPLHF	TGTGCCAGCTCATCCGGGACGGTGGACCCCCTCCACTTT
TRBV5-1	many	TRBJ2-5	.	CASSRQGRETQYF	TGCGCCAGCAGCCGTCAGGGGCGAGAGACCCAGTACTTC
TRBV24-1	many	TRBJ2-5	.	CATSDGYETQYF	TGTGCCACCAGTGATGGCTATGAGACCCAGTACTTC
TRBV12-3/TRBV12-4	many	TRBJ2-1	TRBD1	CASSYMTGSHNEQFF	TGTGCCAGCAGTTATATGACAGGGAGCCACAATGAGCAGTTCTTC
TRBV20-1	many	TRBJ2-1	.	CSATAPGRSAYNEQFF	TGCAGTGCTACGGCACCCGGGCGTTCGGCTTACAATGAGCAGTTCTTC
TRBV7-9	many	TRBJ1-2	.	CASSPTRIRGNYGYTF	TGTGCCAGCAGCCCCACCCGGATCAGGGGAAACTATGGCTACACCTTC
TRBV11-1	.	TRBJ2-3	.	CASSLVGLTLIDTQYF	TGTGCCAGCAGCTTAGTGGGACTTACCTTGATAGATACGCAGTATTTT
TRBV12-3/TRBV12-4	many	TRBJ2-1	.	CASSRQSYNEQFF	TGTGCCAGCAGTCGACAGTCCTACAATGAGCAGTTCTTC
TRBV12-5	many	TRBJ2-1	.	CASGRPSYNEQFF	TGTGCTAGCGGGCGGCCCTCCTACAATGAGCAGTTCTTC
TRBV20-1	many	TRBJ2-3	.	CSAARAGPNTQYF	TGCAGTGCCGCCCGGGCAGGGCCGAATACGCAGTATTTT
TRBV20-1	many	TRBJ2-7	TRBD2	CSARAPGGLKQYF	TGCAGTGCTAGAGCCCCGGGGGGGCTTAAGCAGTACTTC
TRBV7-9	many	TRBJ2-3	.	CASSLKGLKDTQYF	TGTGCCAGCAGCTTAAAGGGGTTGAAAGATACGCAGTATTTT
TRBV29-1	medium-sized	TRBJ1-4	.	CSVGGPHNEKLFF	TGCAGCGTTGGGGGACCCCACAATGAAAAACTGTTTTTT
TRBV5-1	medium-sized	TRBJ2-1	TRBD2	CASSLQPPSGITHEQFF	TGCGCCAGCAGCTTACAGCCCCCTAGCGGGATTACCCATGAGCAGTTCTTC
TRBV7-8	many	TRBJ2-4	.	CASSLTRGPNIQYF	TGTGCCAGCAGCTTAACCCGGGGGCCAAACATTCAGTACTTC
TRBV3-1	medium-sized	TRBJ2-4	.	CASSYQGIAKNIQYF	TGTGCCAGCAGTTACCAAGGGATAGCCAAAAACATTCAGTACTTC
TRBV28	many	TRBJ2-2	.	CAIPGDYTGELFF	TGTGCCATCCCAGGTGACTACACCGGGGAGCTGTTTTTT
TRBV11-1	many	TRBJ2-3	.	CASSFFGVKTDTQYF	TGTGCCAGCAGTTTCTTTGGGGTTAAAACAGATACGCAGTATTTT
TRBV24-1	many	TRBJ2-5	TRBD2	CATSEVSSGRVETQYF	TGTGCCACCAGCGAGGTCAGTAGCGGGAGGGTTGAGACCCAGTACTTC
TRBV11-2	many	TRBJ2-1	TRBD2	CASSLGLVNEQFF	TGTGCCAGCAGCTTGGGACTAGTCAATGAGCAGTTCTTC
TRBV11-3	many	TRBJ1-6	TRBD1	CASSPDRDNSPLHF	TGTGCCAGCAGCCCCGACAGGGATAATTCACCCCTCCACTTT
TRBV3-1	few	TRBJ2-5	TRBD2	CASTSAGVRQETQYF	TGTGCCAGCACTTCAGCGGGAGTCCGCCAAGAGACCCAGTACTTC
TRBV7-7	many	TRBJ1-5	.	CASSLAPDQPQHF	TGTGCCAGCAGCTTAGCCCCGGATCAGCCCCAGCATTTT
TRBV10-3	many	TRBJ1-2	.	CASSTGSHGYTF	TGTGCCAGCAGTACAGGTTCCCATGGCTACACCTTC
TRBV11-1	medium-sized	TRBJ2-1	TRBD2	CASSLALAGVIRGQFF	TGTGCCAGCAGCTTAGCCCTAGCGGGAGTCATAAGGGGACAGTTCTTC
TRBV10-3	many	TRBJ2-2	TRBD2	CAISEPSGGLDTGELFF	TGTGCCATCAGTGAGCCCTCGGGAGGGTTGGATACCGGGGAGCTGTTTTTT
TRBV15	many	TRBJ2-7	TRBD2	CATSREREGYEQYF	TGTGCCACCAGCAGAGAGCGGGAGGGTTACGAGCAGTACTTC
TRBV29-1	medium-sized	TRBJ1-1	.	CSVDGGGTEAFF	TGCAGCGTTGATGGGGGGGGAACTGAAGCTTTCTTT
TRBV9	many	TRBJ2-1	.	CASSLGGAGVYEQFF	TGTGCCAGCAGCCTGGGGGGGGCGGGAGTTTACGAGCAGTTCTTC
TRBV7-9	few	TRBJ2-7	.	CASSGGPTGEQYF	TGTGCCAGCAGCGGGGGACCCACGGGCGAGCAGTACTTC
TRBV20-1	medium-sized	TRBJ1-5	.	CSARGGLPGQPQHF	TGCAGTGCTAGAGGTGGACTCCCCGGACAGCCCCAGCATTTT
TRBV6-5	many	TRBJ1-1	TRBD1	CASRSGTGRVNTEAFF	TGTGCCAGCAGATCCGGGACAGGGCGTGTGAACACTGAAGCTTTCTTT
TRBV9	many	TRBJ2-5	.	CASSVAYGHQYF	TGTGCCAGCAGCGTAGCTTACGGTCACCAGTACTTC
TRBV20-1	many	TRBJ2-5	.	CSARAGETQYF	TGCAGTGCTAGGGCAGGCGAGACCCAGTACTTC
TRBV11-3	many	TRBJ1-1	TRBD1	CASSPNRGVVGTEAFF	TGTGCCAGCAGCCCGAACAGGGGGGTTGTCGGCACTGAAGCTTTCTTT
TRBV9	.	TRBJ2-1	TRBD2	CASSQASGRWNEQFF	TGTGCCAGCAGCCAAGCTAGCGGGAGGTGGAATGAGCAGTTCTTC
TRBV7-9	many	TRBJ2-5	TRBD2	CASTSWGGQETQYF	TGTGCCAGCACCTCCTGGGGGGGTCAAGAGACCCAGTACTTC
TRBV7-9	few	TRBJ2-3	.	CASQDRGAAGPTVDTQYF	TGTGCCAGCCAAGACAGGGGCGCAGCGGGACCGACCGTGGATACGCAGTATTTT
TRBV2	many	TRBJ2-1	TRBD2	CASSSLAGGGTSYNEQFF	TGTGCCAGCAGTTCGCTAGCGGGAGGAGGGACCTCCTACAATGAGCAGTTCTTC
TRBV3-1	medium-sized	TRBJ1-2	.	CASSQDLSNRPYGYTF	TGTGCCAGCAGCCAAGATTTAAGTAACAGACCCTATGGCTACACCTTC
TRBV5-6	many	TRBJ1-2	TRBD1	CASSRDRGYGYTF	TGTGCCAGCAGCCGGGACAGAGGTTATGGCTACACCTTC
TRBV7-9	medium-sized	TRBJ1-1	.	CASSSWTHEAFF	TGTGCCAGCAGCTCCTGGACCCATGAAGCTTTCTTT